In its sample, the clone carrying this TCR beta chain was seen a few times. At one of its ends the junction is not consistent with the germline gene, which may arise from a read error. This specimen comes from a study of metastatic and nonmetastatic thyroid tumors. No patient had received any treatment before thyroid surgery. The CDR3 is 15 amino acids. TCRdb reanalyzed the PCR reads via MiXCR. The sample records about 53,000 clones, 20% being singletons. The sequenced sample was blood. The clonotype comes from a female donor with papillary thyroid cancer or a benign thyroid nodule (not recorded which). Some clones in this sample may be carry-over from other donors' samples. This chain links TRBV12-3 or TRBV12-4 with TRBJ2-7, with 11 bases matching TRBD1. The CDR3 reads CDSRDADRGRHEQYF. As DNA, the CDR3 is TGTGACAGCAGAGATGCGGACAGGGGGCGGCACGAGCAGTACTTC.